The next 17 T cell receptor beta chains were all read from a single sample in a study of response to subunit inactivated influenza vaccine. In TCRdb, the RT-PCR reads were re-called with MiXCR into one record per CDR3 protein. Of 500,000 to 550,000 distinct CDR3 sequences in the sample, under 30% were seen once. This sample also belongs to another study, concerning T cells expressing NK-cell markers. This second report adds: The cDNA for TCR beta came from 5'RACE template switching with UMIs.

Sequenced here: CD4+ T cells sorted from PBMCs, sampled 12 days after vaccination. The receptors were gathered from a man aged 50 to 60 who received an inactivated influenza vaccine.

This clonotype was counted between two and nine times. This sequence joins TRBV24-1 and TRBJ2-1; 15 bases are a match to TRBD2. CDR3 size: 14 residues. With 9 bases clipped from V and 7 bases from J, the junction kept 3 bases outside the gene matches. Germline CDR1 is KGHDR and CDR2 is SFDVKD. CDR3 sequence: CATGLAGGLNEQFF. The CDR3 coding sequence is TGTGCCACCGGACTAGCGGGGGGGTTGAATGAGCAGTTCTTC.

This chain uses TRBV7-9 with TRBJ2-2, with D unresolved. Trimming shortened V by 5 bases and J by 4 bases, and 17 bases separated the two germline ends. There are 16 residues in the CDR3. Germline CDR1 is SEHNR and CDR2 is FQNEAQ (reference sequence). Written as DNA, the CDR3 is TGTGCCAGCAGCCCTGCCCCGTTAGGTTCCACCGGGGAGCTGTTTTTT. Protein: CASSPAPLGSTGELFF.

This chain connects TRBV5-6 to TRBJ1-3, with 8 bases lining up with TRBD1. The J segment lost 4 bases and the V segment lost 0 bases, leaving 6 bases of the junction unmatched. Germline V lookup: CDR1 SGHDT, CDR2 YYEEEE. This CDR3 comprises 16 residues. CDR3 region: CASSLGRGLAGNTIYF. Here the CDR3 DNA reads TGTGCCAGCAGCTTGGGCAGGGGGCTTGCGGGAAACACCATATATTTT.

The chain combines TRBV20-1 with TRBJ2-2; the match to TRBD1 covers 7 bases. V trimming: 2 bases; J trimming: 4 bases; junction bases outside the gene matches: 4. Per the germline V gene, CDR1 is DFQATT and CDR2 is SNEGSKA (reference sequence). The CDR3 is made up of 14 amino acids. The CDR3 nucleotides are TGCAGTGCTAGAAACAGGGGAGCCACCGGGGAGCTGTTTTTT. Its protein is CSARNRGATGELFF.

This clonotype was detected only a few times. The chain links TRBV5-1 to TRBJ2-3; 8 bases fit TRBD2. V lost 0 bases to trimming and J lost 5 bases; unmatched junction nucleotides: 5. Germline CDR1 SGHRS, CDR2 YFSETQ. The CDR3 length is 15 residues. The CDR3 nucleotides read TGCGCCAGCAGCTTGGTAGGACTAGCTGGAGATACGCAGTATTTT. As protein: CASSLVGLAGDTQYF.

This rearrangement joins TRBV5-1 to TRBJ2-7, with 8 positions matching TRBD2. V trimming: 2 bases; J trimming: 0 bases; junction bases outside the gene matches: 4. The CDR3 is 15 amino acids. Germline CDR1 and CDR2: SGHRS and YFSETQ. CDR3 in amino acids: CASSFPGGSSYEQYF. CDR3 nucleotide sequence: TGCGCCAGCAGCTTCCCGGGGGGGAGCTCCTACGAGCAGTACTTC.

This clonotype has a handful of counts. The chain has TRBV20-1 and TRBJ2-7, with D possibly matching TRBD1 (6 bases). The CDR3 has 15 amino acids. The V gene lost 5 bases and the J gene lost 1 base, with 18 bases spanning the gap. CDR1 is DFQATT and CDR2 is SNEGSKA in the germline V gene (reference sequence). The CDR3 protein is CSALAYRDRSYEQYF. The CDR3 nucleotides read TGCAGTGCTTTGGCGTACAGGGATCGGTCCTACGAGCAGTACTTC.

The chain has TRBV4-3 and TRBJ2-2; tentatively, D is TRBD1 (6 bases). CDR3 length: 14 residues. Trimming left V 1 base short and J 6 bases short, with 9 bases between. Germline CDR1 LGHNA, CDR2 YSLEER. The CDR3 sequence is CASSQVNRAGELFF. CDR3 DNA: TGCGCCAGCAGCCAAGTAAACAGGGCCGGGGAGCTGTTTTTT.

V is TRBV7-9 and J is TRBJ1-1; possible D gene TRBD1, 6 bases. This CDR3 spans 15 amino acids. V dropped 5 bases and J dropped 1 base, with 14 bases sitting between them. Germline CDR1 and CDR2: SEHNR and FQNEAQ (reference sequence). The CDR3 DNA is TGTGCCAGCAGCCCTCGGGAGGGACAGAACACTGAAGCTTTCTTT. Amino acids: CASSPREGQNTEAFF.

In this sample, this clonotype turned up a few times. This chain links TRBV18 with TRBJ2-7; D not resolved. The germline V gene has CDR1 KGHSH and CDR2 LQKENI. The V and J ends lost 2 bases and 1 base respectively, with 6 bases between them. The CDR3 spans 13 residues. DNA for the CDR3: TGTGCCAGCTCACCAACAGAGTCCTACGAGCAGTACTTC. It translates to CASSPTESYEQYF.

This clonotype was detected a few times. The chain uses TRBV10-3 and TRBJ1-2; D is uncertain. CDR1 is ENHRY and CDR2 is SYGVKD in the germline V gene. V lost 0 bases and J 6 bases, leaving 14 bases between the germline ends. The CDR3 totals 15 residues. The CDR3 protein is CAISESRDGFNGYTF. CDR3 nucleotides: TGTGCCATCAGTGAGTCACGAGACGGATTTAATGGCTACACCTTC.

The genes are TRBV7-2 and TRBJ2-3, with 7 bases aligning to TRBD1. CDR3 length: 15 amino acids. CDR1 is SGHTA and CDR2 is FQGNSA in the germline V gene. V gave up 5 bases and J gave up 2 bases; unmatched junction bases: 7. The CDR3 coding sequence is TGTGCCAGCAGCGTTCAGGGGGATTTCACAGATACGCAGTATTTT. Translation gives CASSVQGDFTDTQYF.

This clonotype was found a few times. This sequence joins TRBV5-1 and TRBJ2-3, with TRBD1 matching over 8 bases. There are 17 residues in the CDR3. The V segment lost 1 base and the J segment 1 base; nucleotides outside the gene matches: 8. Germline V gene data show CDR1 as SGHRS and CDR2 as YFSETQ. DNA for the CDR3: TGCGCCAGCAGCTTGACCCCAGGGGGCGAGGGCACAGATACGCAGTATTTT. This sequence encodes CASSLTPGGEGTDTQYF.

This clonotype was seen ten or more times. Germline and junction disagree at one end, which may indicate a read error. The V and J genes are TRBV7-9 and TRBJ2-1; 10 bases are shared with TRBD2. Germline loops: CDR1 SEHNR, CDR2 FQNEAQ (reference sequence). CDR3 size: 15 residues. The CDR3 sequence is CASSIAGGTYNEQFF. The DNA for the CDR3 is TGTGCCAGCAGCATAGCGGGGGGAACCTACAATGAGCAGTTCTTC.

The chain is built from TRBV4-3 and TRBJ2-5; 11 bases are a match to TRBD2. Germline CDR1 reads LGHNA; CDR2 reads YSLEER. Trimming at V came to 2 bases and at J to 4 bases, leaving 12 bases not matched to a gene. This CDR3 is 18 amino acids long. CDR3 sequence reads: CASSQNLAGGTRIETQYF. Written as DNA, the CDR3 is TGCGCCAGCAGCCAAAACCTAGCGGGAGGAACCCGGATAGAGACCCAGTACTTC.

In its sample, this clonotype was seen many times. The DNA for the CDR3 is TGTGCCAGCAGCTCCTTAGGGGAGCTGTTTTTT. As protein: CASSSLGELFF. This chain joins TRBV9 and TRBJ2-2; no clear D gene. The CDR3 totals 11 residues. Germline V CDR1 and CDR2: SGDLS, YYNGEE. Trimming took off 4 bases at V and 8 bases at J, with 6 bases between the two ends. Complete variable domain (other parts from reference TRBV9 and TRBJ2-2): DSGVTQTPKHLITATGQRVTLRCSPRSGDLSVYWYQQSLDQGLQFLIQYYNGEERAKGNILERFSAQQFPDLHSELNLSSLELGDSALYFCASSSLGELFFGEGSRLTVL.

The chain uses TRBV20-1 and TRBJ2-3; D is unclear. The CDR3 is made up of 11 amino acids. The V end was cut by 7 bases, the J end by 5 bases, with 10 bases between. The germline gives CDR1 DFQATT, CDR2 SNEGSKA (reference sequence). The CDR3, as DNA: TGCAGTGAAGAGGTTTTAGATACGCAGTATTTT. It specifies CSEEVLDTQYF.